A single sample gave rise to the 2 T cell receptor beta chains below, sequenced in a study of OX40 agonist ivuxolimab in advanced cancers. The library relied on the immunoSEQ multiplex PCR assay. In TCRdb, the immuneACCESS table is reduced to in-frame sequences with V and J assigned. These tables do not hold every clone; where another copy was compared, an unresolved V gene accounts for under half, and the others remain unexplained. Across this sample there are about 63,000 clones, with roughly 81% seen only once. The ten largest account for 1.6% of the sample. The sample was CD4+ or CD8+ T cells sorted from blood, taken in a trial of the OX40 agonist ivuxolimab. These receptors originate from an adult with an advanced solid tumor such as melanoma, head and neck, liver or kidney cancer.

CDR3 sequence: CASSAVLAGATIAKNIQYF. The CDR3 coding sequence is TGTGCCAGCAGCGCAGTCCTAGCGGGGGCCACGATAGCCAAAAACATTCAGTACTTC. The genes are TRBV7-9 and TRBJ2-4, with 10 positions matching TRBD2. With V trimmed by 5 bases and J by 0 bases, 13 bases remained unmatched. CDR3 length: 19 residues. Germline V lookup: CDR1 SEHNR, CDR2 FQNEAQ (reference sequence).

The chain links TRBV15 to TRBJ1-6; TRBD1 matches at 8 bases. There are 16 residues in the CDR3. Germline assignment: CDR1 LNHNV and CDR2 YYDKDF (reference sequence). V gave up 0 bases and J gave up 7 bases; unmatched junction bases: 5. The CDR3 nucleotides are TGTGCCACCAGCAGAGAATGGGACAGGTTAAATTCACCCCTCCACTTT. It is translated as CATSREWDRLNSPLHF.